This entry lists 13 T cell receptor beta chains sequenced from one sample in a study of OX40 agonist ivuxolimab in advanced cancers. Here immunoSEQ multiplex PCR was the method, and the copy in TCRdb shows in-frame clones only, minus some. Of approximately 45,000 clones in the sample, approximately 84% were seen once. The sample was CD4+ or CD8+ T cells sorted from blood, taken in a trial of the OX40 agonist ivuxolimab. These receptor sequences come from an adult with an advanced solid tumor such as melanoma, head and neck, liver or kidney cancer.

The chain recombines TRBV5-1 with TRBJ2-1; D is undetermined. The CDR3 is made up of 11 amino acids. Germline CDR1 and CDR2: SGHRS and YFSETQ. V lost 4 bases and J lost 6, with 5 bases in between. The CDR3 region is CASSPANEQFF. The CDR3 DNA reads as TGCGCCAGCAGCCCTGCCAATGAGCAGTTCTTC. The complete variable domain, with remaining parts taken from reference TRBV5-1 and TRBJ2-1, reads KAGVTQTPRYLIKTRGQQVTLSCSPISGHRSVSWYQQTPGQGLQFLFEYFSETQRNKGNFPGRFSGRQFSNSRSEMNVSTLELGDSALYLCASSPANEQFFGPGTRLTVL.

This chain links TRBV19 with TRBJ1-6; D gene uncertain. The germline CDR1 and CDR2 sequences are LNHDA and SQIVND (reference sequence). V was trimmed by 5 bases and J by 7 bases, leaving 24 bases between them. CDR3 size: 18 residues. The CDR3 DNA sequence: TGTGCCAGTAGTCTCACCCCCTATGGACGGCTGCTGAATTCACCCCTCCACTTT. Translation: CASSLTPYGRLLNSPLHF.

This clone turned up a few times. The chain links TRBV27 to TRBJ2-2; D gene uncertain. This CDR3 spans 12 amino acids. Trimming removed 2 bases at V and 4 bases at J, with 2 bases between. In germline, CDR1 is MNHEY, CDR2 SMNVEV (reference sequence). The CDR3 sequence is CASSLTTGELFF. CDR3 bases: TGTGCCAGCAGTTTAACCACCGGGGAGCTGTTTTTT.

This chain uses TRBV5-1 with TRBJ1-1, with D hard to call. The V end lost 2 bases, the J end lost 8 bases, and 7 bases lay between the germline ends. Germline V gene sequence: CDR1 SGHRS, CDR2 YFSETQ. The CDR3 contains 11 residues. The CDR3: CASSFPGEAFF. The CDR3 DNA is TGCGCCAGCAGCTTTCCCGGGGAAGCTTTCTTT.

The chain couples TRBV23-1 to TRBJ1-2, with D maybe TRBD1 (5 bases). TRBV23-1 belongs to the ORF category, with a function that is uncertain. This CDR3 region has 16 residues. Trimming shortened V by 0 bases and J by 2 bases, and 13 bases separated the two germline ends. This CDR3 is CASSQSKGPENYGYTF. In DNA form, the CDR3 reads TGCGCCAGCAGTCAATCGAAGGGACCCGAGAACTATGGCTACACCTTC.

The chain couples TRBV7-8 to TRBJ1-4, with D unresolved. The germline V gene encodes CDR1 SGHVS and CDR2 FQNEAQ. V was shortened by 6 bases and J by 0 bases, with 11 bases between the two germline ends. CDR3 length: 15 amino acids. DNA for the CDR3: TGTGCCAGCAGATCCCTACAGACAACTAATGAAAAACTGTTTTTT. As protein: CASRSLQTTNEKLFF.

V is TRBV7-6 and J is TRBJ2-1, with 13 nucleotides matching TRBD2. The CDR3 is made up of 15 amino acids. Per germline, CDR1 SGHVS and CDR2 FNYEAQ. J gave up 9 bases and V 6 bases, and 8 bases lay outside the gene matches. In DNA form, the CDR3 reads TGTGCCAGCAGTCCTGGACTAGCGGGAGCCTTTGAGCAGTTCTTC. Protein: CASSPGLAGAFEQFF.

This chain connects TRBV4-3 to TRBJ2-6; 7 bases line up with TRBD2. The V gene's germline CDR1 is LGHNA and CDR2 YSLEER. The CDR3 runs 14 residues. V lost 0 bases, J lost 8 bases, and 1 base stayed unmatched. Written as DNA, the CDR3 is TGCGCCAGCAGCCAAGAGGGGGGGACCAACGTCCTGACTTTC. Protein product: CASSQEGGTNVLTF.

The chain's CDR3 is CARSLRVGTEAFF. The CDR3, as DNA: TGTGCCAGAAGCTTGCGGGTGGGAACTGAAGCTTTCTTT. The rearrangement joins TRBV5-3 to TRBJ1-1; unclear D gene. TRBV5-3 has ORF status, its function being uncertain. CDR3 size: 13 residues. Deletions cut 1 base from V and 5 bases from J, with 9 bases between.

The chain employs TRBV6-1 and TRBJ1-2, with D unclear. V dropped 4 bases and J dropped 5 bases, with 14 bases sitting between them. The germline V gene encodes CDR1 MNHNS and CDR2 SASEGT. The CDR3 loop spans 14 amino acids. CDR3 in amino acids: CASSVTTRQYGYTF. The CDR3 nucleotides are TGTGCCAGCAGTGTGACGACCCGCCAGTATGGCTACACCTTC.

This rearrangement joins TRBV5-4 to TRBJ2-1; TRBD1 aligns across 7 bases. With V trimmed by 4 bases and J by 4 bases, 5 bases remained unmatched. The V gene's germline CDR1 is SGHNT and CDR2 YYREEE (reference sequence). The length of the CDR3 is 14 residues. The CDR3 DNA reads TGTGCCAGCAGCCCCGGGACAGTTTACAATGAGCAGTTCTTC. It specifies CASSPGTVYNEQFF.

The CDR3 reads CASSLVWQTDTQYF. The CDR3 nucleotides read TGTGCCAGCAGCTTGGTCTGGCAGACAGATACGCAGTATTTT. This sequence joins TRBV5-8 and TRBJ2-3, with D hard to call. Between the trimmed V and J ends, which lost 0 bases and 3 bases, there was a span of 8 bases. The length of the CDR3 is 14 residues. Germline values: CDR1 SGHTS, CDR2 YDEGEE.

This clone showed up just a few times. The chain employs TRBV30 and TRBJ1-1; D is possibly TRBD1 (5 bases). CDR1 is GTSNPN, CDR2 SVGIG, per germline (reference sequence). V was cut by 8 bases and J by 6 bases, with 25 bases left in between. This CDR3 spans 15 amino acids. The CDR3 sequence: CAHDGDLGGWAEAFF. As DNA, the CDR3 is TGTGCCCATGACGGGGACCTAGGCGGGTGGGCTGAAGCTTTCTTT.